The T cell receptor (beta chain) described here comes from a study of blood T cell repertoires in COVID-19. The table lists this clone with a few counts. The repertoire was sequenced with immunoSEQ multiplex PCR; TCRdb's copy has only in-frame clones and lacks some. The sample includes around 130,000 clones, 75% to 90% of them seen just once. Sequenced input: peripheral blood. This TCR was sampled from a man aged 65 to 79 with active or convalescent COVID-19.

The DNA for the CDR3 is TGTGCCAGCAGACCCTTGGGAGCGGAGGGCCTGCAGTACTTC. This codes for CASRPLGAEGLQYF. This chain connects TRBV27 to TRBJ2-7; D is perhaps TRBD2 (6 bases). Trimming shortened V by 6 bases and J by 9 bases, and 21 bases separated the two germline ends. The germline CDR1 and CDR2 sequences are MNHEY and SMNVEV (reference sequence). This CDR3 spans 14 amino acids.